A selection of T cell receptor beta chains follows, all from one sample in a study of blood T cell repertoires in COVID-19. Using immunoSEQ multiplex PCR, the repertoire was profiled, and TCRdb retains in-frame clones only, with some absent. The sample lists some 250,000 clones; approximately 77% were seen once. The sample was peripheral blood. Source of these receptors: a woman aged 18-35 years with acute or convalescent COVID-19. CDR3s include the opening cysteine and the closing phenylalanine or tryptophan. Fields, in order: clone size, D gene, J gene, V gene, CDR3 protein, CDR3 DNA. A D gene is named only where the DNA matches it firmly. The size field is filled for only some rows; it gives once, few, many or a size class.

size: NA; D: TRBD1; J: TRBJ1-2; V: TRBV5-1; CDR3: CASSSGTGQGYTF; DNA: TGCGCCAGCAGCTCCGGGACAGGGCAAGGCTACACCTTC
size: NA; D: TRBD1; J: TRBJ1-2; V: TRBV30; CDR3: CARYPGTGNYGYTF; DNA: TGTGCCCGCTACCCCGGGACAGGGAACTATGGCTACACCTTC
size: NA; D: NA; J: TRBJ1-5; V: TRBV19; CDR3: CASTPRGNPNQPQHF; DNA: TGTGCCAGTACCCCCCGGGGGAACCCAAATCAGCCCCAGCATTTT
size: NA; D: TRBD2; J: TRBJ2-5; V: TRBV24-1; CDR3: CATSVASGSGETQYF; DNA: TGTGCCACCAGTGTTGCTAGCGGGAGTGGAGAGACCCAGTACTTC
size: NA; D: NA; J: TRBJ2-5; V: TRBV7-8; CDR3: CASSLILRELQETQYF; DNA: TGTGCCAGCAGCTTAATACTCAGGGAACTCCAAGAGACCCAGTACTTC
size: NA; D: TRBD2; J: TRBJ2-7; V: TRBV7-9; CDR3: CASSLDFGLAGGRPYEQYF; DNA: TGTGCCAGCAGCTTAGACTTTGGGCTAGCGGGAGGGAGGCCCTACGAGCAGTACTTC
size: NA; D: TRBD1; J: TRBJ1-2; V: TRBV7-2; CDR3: CASSPGTVQNYGYTF; DNA: TGTGCCAGCAGCCCCGGGACAGTCCAGAACTATGGCTACACCTTC
size: NA; D: TRBD2; J: TRBJ2-7; V: TRBV6-2/TRBV6-3; CDR3: CASSYAGGYEQYF; DNA: TGTGCCAGCAGTTATGCGGGAGGTTACGAGCAGTACTTC
size: NA; D: NA; J: TRBJ1-1; V: TRBV7-2; CDR3: CASSFGQMNTEAFF; DNA: TGTGCCAGCAGCTTTGGACAGATGAACACTGAAGCTTTCTTT
size: NA; D: TRBD2; J: TRBJ2-3; V: TRBV5-4; CDR3: CASSLRLAGGTDTQYF; DNA: TGTGCCAGCAGCTTGCGACTAGCGGGCGGCACAGATACGCAGTATTTT
size: few; D: NA; J: TRBJ2-1; V: TRBV5-6; CDR3: CASSSWGSSYNEQFF; DNA: TGTGCCAGCAGCTCGTGGGGCAGTTCCTACAATGAGCAGTTCTTC
size: NA; D: NA; J: TRBJ1-1; V: TRBV7-3; CDR3: CASSPYRGAEAFF; DNA: TGTGCCAGCAGCCCTTACCGGGGGGCTGAAGCTTTCTTT
size: NA; D: TRBD1; J: TRBJ1-3; V: TRBV4-3; CDR3: CASSQDQGAGNTIYF; DNA: TGCGCCAGCAGCCAAGATCAGGGGGCTGGAAACACCATATATTTT
size: once; D: TRBD2; J: TRBJ2-1; V: TRBV5-8; CDR3: CASSFVHHSGRAHEQFF; DNA: TGTGCCAGCAGCTTCGTTCATCATAGCGGGAGGGCGCATGAGCAGTTCTTC
size: NA; D: TRBD1; J: TRBJ2-7; V: TRBV15; CDR3: CATSSRTGDYEQYF; DNA: TGTGCCACCAGCTCGCGGACAGGGGATTACGAGCAGTACTTC
size: NA; D: NA; J: TRBJ2-5; V: TRBV7-2; CDR3: CASSLGARQETQYF; DNA: TGTGCCAGCAGCTTGGGGGCTCGCCAAGAGACCCAGTACTTC
size: NA; D: TRBD2; J: TRBJ2-1; V: TRBV6-2/TRBV6-3; CDR3: CASSKGLKGSNEQFF; DNA: TGTGCCAGCAGTAAGGGACTAAAGGGGAGCAATGAGCAGTTCTTC
size: many; D: NA; J: TRBJ1-6; V: TRBV6-5; CDR3: CASIFPPAPLHF; DNA: TGTGCCAGCATTTTCCCTCCCGCACCCCTCCACTTT
size: NA; D: NA; J: TRBJ2-3; V: TRBV6-5; CDR3: CASRRLGDTDTQYF; DNA: TGTGCCAGCAGAAGACTAGGAGACACAGATACGCAGTATTTT
size: few; D: TRBD2; J: TRBJ2-1; V: TRBV14; CDR3: CASSPTGLAGYNEQFF; DNA: TGTGCCAGCAGCCCTACGGGACTAGCGGGGTACAATGAGCAGTTCTTC
size: NA; D: NA; J: TRBJ2-1; V: TRBV9; CDR3: CASSVGGLALLYNEQFF; DNA: TGTGCCAGCAGCGTAGGTGGCTTAGCCCTCCTCTACAATGAGCAGTTCTTC
size: NA; D: NA; J: TRBJ2-3; V: TRBV9; CDR3: CASSVSAVASTDTQYF; DNA: TGTGCCAGCAGCGTATCGGCGGTCGCTAGCACAGATACGCAGTATTTT
size: NA; D: NA; J: TRBJ2-1; V: TRBV6-2/TRBV6-3; CDR3: CASSSHSNSYNEQFF; DNA: TGTGCCAGCAGTTCCCACTCCAATTCGTACAATGAGCAGTTCTTC
size: NA; D: TRBD2; J: TRBJ2-5; V: TRBV5-1; CDR3: CASSSRGVKETQYF; DNA: TGCGCCAGCAGCTCGCGGGGGGTCAAAGAGACCCAGTACTTC
size: NA; D: TRBD2; J: TRBJ2-7; V: TRBV6-2/TRBV6-3; CDR3: CASSYSPAGLADYEQYF; DNA: TGTGCCAGCAGTTATTCGCCAGCGGGACTAGCGGACTACGAGCAGTACTTC
size: NA; D: NA; J: TRBJ2-7; V: TRBV6-5; CDR3: CASSFREGVSYEQYF; DNA: TGTGCCAGCAGTTTTAGGGAGGGGGTTTCCTACGAGCAGTACTTC
size: NA; D: NA; J: TRBJ2-1; V: TRBV2; CDR3: CASSEAQYNEQFF; DNA: TGTGCCAGCAGTGAAGCCCAGTACAATGAGCAGTTCTTC
size: NA; D: NA; J: TRBJ2-7; V: TRBV28; CDR3: CASSPLPGALHGGSSYEQYF; DNA: TGTGCCAGCAGTCCCCTCCCCGGGGCTTTGCATGGGGGGAGCTCCTACGAGCAGTACTTC
size: NA; D: NA; J: TRBJ2-2; V: TRBV18; CDR3: CASSPPSVAGELFF; DNA: TGTGCCAGCTCACCACCGTCAGTTGCCGGGGAGCTGTTTTTT
size: NA; D: NA; J: TRBJ1-2; V: TRBV11-2; CDR3: CASHRAGGDGYTF; DNA: TGTGCCAGCCACCGGGCCGGGGGGGATGGCTACACCTTC
size: NA; D: TRBD2; J: TRBJ2-1; V: TRBV3-1/TRBV3-2; CDR3: CASSQGTSGPFQFF; DNA: TGTGCCAGCAGCCAAGGGACTAGCGGACCTTTTCAGTTCTTC
size: NA; D: TRBD2; J: TRBJ2-7; V: TRBV27; CDR3: CASSQGTSEITSYEQYF; DNA: TGTGCCAGCAGCCAAGGGACTAGCGAAATAACCTCCTACGAGCAGTACTTC
size: many; D: TRBD1; J: TRBJ1-5; V: TRBV6-2/TRBV6-3; CDR3: CASSYPGQGAFQPQHF; DNA: TGTGCCAGCAGTTACCCGGGACAGGGGGCTTTTCAGCCCCAGCATTTT
size: few; D: NA; J: TRBJ1-6; V: TRBV30; CDR3: CAWSEQGNSPLHF; DNA: TGTGCCTGGAGTGAGCAGGGTAATTCACCCCTCCACTTT
size: NA; D: TRBD2; J: TRBJ2-1; V: TRBV28; CDR3: CASSSTGTSGYNEQFF; DNA: TGTGCCAGCAGTTCAACCGGGACTAGCGGATACAATGAGCAGTTCTTC
size: NA; D: NA; J: TRBJ2-1; V: TRBV14; CDR3: CASSLTRHEQFF; DNA: TGTGCCAGCAGCCTGACTAGACATGAGCAGTTCTTC
size: NA; D: TRBD1; J: TRBJ1-3; V: TRBV11-2; CDR3: CASSFPSSGGNTIYF; DNA: TGTGCCAGCAGCTTCCCATCCTCAGGGGGCAACACCATATATTTT
size: once; D: NA; J: TRBJ2-7; V: TRBV3-1/TRBV3-2; CDR3: CASSQAGTYGEQYF; DNA: TGTGCCAGCAGCCAGGCCGGGACTTATGGGGAGCAGTACTTC
size: NA; D: NA; J: TRBJ1-2; V: TRBV5-1; CDR3: CASSGTGFRGYTF; DNA: TGCGCCAGCAGCGGAACAGGGTTTCGTGGCTACACCTTC
size: NA; D: NA; J: TRBJ2-7; V: TRBV19; CDR3: CASSIVALSSYEQYF; DNA: TGTGCCAGTAGTATAGTGGCTCTCAGCTCCTACGAGCAGTACTTC
size: NA; D: NA; J: TRBJ2-5; V: TRBV18; CDR3: CASSPSSETQYF; DNA: TGTGCCAGCTCACCTTCATCAGAGACCCAGTACTTC
size: NA; D: NA; J: TRBJ2-3; V: TRBV5-6; CDR3: CASSLRTPTPTDTQYF; DNA: TGTGCCAGCAGCTTGCGGACACCAACCCCCACAGATACGCAGTATTTT
size: NA; D: NA; J: TRBJ2-7; V: TRBV20-1; CDR3: CSASGVYEQYF; DNA: TGCAGTGCTAGTGGAGTCTACGAGCAGTACTTC
size: NA; D: NA; J: TRBJ1-1; V: TRBV3-1/TRBV3-2; CDR3: CASSPGRGTEAFF; DNA: TGTGCCAGCAGCCCAGGGAGGGGCACTGAAGCTTTCTTT
size: NA; D: NA; J: TRBJ1-2; V: TRBV7-3; CDR3: CASSLNPGDYGYTF; DNA: TGTGCCAGCAGCTTAAATCCGGGGGACTATGGCTACACCTTC
size: NA; D: TRBD1; J: TRBJ1-2; V: TRBV9; CDR3: CASSPGGQANYGYTF; DNA: TGTGCCAGCAGCCCCGGAGGACAGGCTAACTATGGCTACACCTTC
size: NA; D: TRBD1; J: TRBJ2-7; V: TRBV7-9; CDR3: CASSLGPTGSYEQYF; DNA: TGTGCCAGCAGCTTAGGCCCGACAGGGTCCTACGAGCAGTACTTC
size: NA; D: TRBD2; J: TRBJ2-7; V: TRBV19; CDR3: CASSSPGGDLREQYF; DNA: TGTGCCAGTAGTTCCCCGGGAGGAGACCTACGAGAGCAGTACTTC
size: once; D: TRBD2; J: TRBJ2-3; V: TRBV24-1; CDR3: CATSDFWGEAGGPADTQYF; DNA: TGTGCCACCAGTGATTTCTGGGGAGAAGCGGGAGGGCCGGCAGATACGCAGTATTTT
size: NA; D: TRBD1; J: TRBJ2-1; V: TRBV7-9; CDR3: CASRSTGAPWGNEQFF; DNA: TGTGCCAGCAGGTCGACAGGGGCCCCCTGGGGGAATGAGCAGTTCTTC
size: few; D: NA; J: TRBJ1-1; V: TRBV5-1; CDR3: CASRAGANTEAFF; DNA: TGCGCCAGCAGAGCGGGGGCCAACACTGAAGCTTTCTTT
size: few; D: NA; J: TRBJ2-1; V: TRBV18; CDR3: CASSPNPNRDNEQFF; DNA: TGTGCCAGCTCACCGAACCCCAACAGGGATAATGAGCAGTTCTTC
size: few; D: NA; J: TRBJ2-1; V: TRBV5-5; CDR3: CASIHRQTLRSVDEQFF; DNA: TGTGCCAGCATTCACCGACAGACCTTAAGGAGTGTCGATGAGCAGTTCTTC